This T cell receptor beta chain was identified during a study of blood T cell repertoires in COVID-19 (dated by TCRdb to about 2020). Background on the whole study: Collaborator samples came from the United States, Italy and Spain and covered acute and convalescent phases of COVID-19. HLA class I and class II types, where available, came from metadata supplied by the sample provider rather than from assay-based typing. The samples were drawn from the first 160 participants of the ongoing ImmuneRACE study and from under 1,500 subjects provided by 6 global collaborators. The sample metadata nearly always contained a de-identified subject ID, COVID-19 status, age in years and sex. The prospective study material was composed of cDNA or gDNA derived from T cells, B-cell-depleted T cells, or PBMCs. The dataset comprised deeply sampled blood TCRbeta repertoires from subjects exposed to, actively infected with, or recovered from COVID-19. The repertoires were released in a freely available public database meant as a resource for research on the immune response to SARS-CoV-2. Overall results and qualifications from the work: How much clinical and demographic metadata was included differed by source and by participant, and the metadata was provided uncurated.

CDR1 and CDR2, per the germline V gene, are MNHEY and SVGEGT. V is cut back by 6 bases and J by 1 base, with 11 bases in the junction unmatched. The CDR3 numbers 16 residues from cysteine through phenylalanine. The CDR3 DNA has 48 bases and is translated from base 1. As regards this clone: Its antigen specificity is not known. No per-base quality is available; no much larger clone lies one base away.

Collaborating institutions collected whole blood in K2EDTA tubes following their own protocols. For TCRbeta analysis, collaborator samples were shipped as frozen whole blood, as isolated PBMCs, or as DNA extracted from either sample type. TCRbeta CDR3 regions were amplified from genomic DNA by means of the immunoSEQ Assay, a bias-controlled multiplex PCR. In the paper's pipeline: The number of nucleated cells in each sample was estimated from the amplification of reference gene primers within the assay. To quantify the absolute abundance of each unique TCRbeta CDR3 rearrangement, sequence reads were collapsed and filtered. For each sample, productive Simpson clonality was calculated as the square root of Simpson's diversity index over productive rearrangements. TCRdb mirrors the immuneACCESS table, restricted to in-frame sequences. Some clones are absent from its copies; in checked studies, under half trace to an unresolved V gene, and the reason for the others is unknown. Clonal size and the V and J genes are those of that table, whereas D and trimming came from the DNA. The sample includes roughly 34,000 clones, with 85% to 95% observed a single time. The ten biggest clones cover about 39% of the sample.

The V gene is TRBV6-2 or TRBV6-3 and the J gene is TRBJ2-5; TRBD1 lines up with 7 middle nucleotides. The source of this sequence is a man aged 60-69 years with active or convalescent COVID-19. The sample consisted of peripheral blood. The encoded CDR3 is CASSSPGRGLQETQYF. The bases are TGTGCCAGCAGCAGCCCGGGTAGGGGGCTCCAAGAGACCCAGTACTTC.